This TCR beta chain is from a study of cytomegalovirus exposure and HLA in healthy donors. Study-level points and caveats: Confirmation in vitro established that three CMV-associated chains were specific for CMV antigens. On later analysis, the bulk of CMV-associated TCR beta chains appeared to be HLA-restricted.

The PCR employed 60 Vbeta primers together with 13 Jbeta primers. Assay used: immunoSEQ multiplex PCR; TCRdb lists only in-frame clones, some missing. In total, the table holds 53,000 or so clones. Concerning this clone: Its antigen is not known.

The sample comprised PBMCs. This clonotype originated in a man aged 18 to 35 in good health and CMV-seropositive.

The DNA of the CDR3 is TGTGCCAGCTCAGCCCGGGACAAAAATGAAAAACTGTTTTTT. As protein: CASSARDKNEKLFF. The genes are TRBV18 and TRBJ1-4; D possibly corresponds to TRBD1 (6 bases). The CDR3 length is 14 residues. Germline CDR1 is KGHSH and CDR2 is LQKENI. The ends were cut back, 5 bases at V and 5 bases at J, with 12 bases in the middle.